Each of the 10 T cell receptor beta chains below was sequenced from the same sample in a study of T cell responses to AZD1222 COVID-19 vaccine. TCRdb's table, derived via immunoSEQ multiplex PCR, lists solely in-frame clones and lacks some. The sample holds around 99,000 clones; around 92% are singletons and the top ten take 8.5% to 10%. This specimen was peripheral blood, taken 28 days after the second AZD1222 dose. Receptors were obtained from an adult who received the AZD1222 COVID-19 vaccine.

V is TRBV19 and J is TRBJ1-6, with a weak D call TRBD1 (6 bases). This CDR3 region has 16 residues. The germline CDR1 and CDR2 sequences are LNHDA and SQIVND (reference sequence). The ends were cut back, 5 bases at V and 6 bases at J, with 17 bases in the middle. CDR3 DNA: TGTGCCAGTAGTCAAAGCCTCGGGACACCTAATTCACCCCTCCACTTT. Its protein is CASSQSLGTPNSPLHF.

V and J are TRBV6-5 and TRBJ1-1, with D uncertain. V was trimmed by 8 bases and J by 3 bases, leaving 13 bases between them. From germline, CDR1 is MNHEY and CDR2 SVGAGI. There are 13 residues in the CDR3. The CDR3 nucleotides read TGTGCCAGCCAGACGTCGACTTACACTGAAGCTTTCTTT. This encodes CASQTSTYTEAFF.

J is TRBJ2-3 and V is TRBV5-1; 8 nucleotides line up with TRBD1. With V trimmed by 3 bases and J by 3 bases, 6 bases remained unmatched. Germline CDR1 SGHRS, CDR2 YFSETQ. The CDR3 sequence is 15 residues long. The CDR3 coding sequence is TGCGCCAGCAGCTCCCAGGGGGCGCGAACAGATACGCAGTATTTT. Translated: CASSSQGARTDTQYF.

This chain connects TRBV19 to TRBJ1-5; D is uncertain. The CDR3 is made up of 10 amino acids. Germline loops: CDR1 LNHDA, CDR2 SQIVND (reference sequence). Trimming left V 9 bases short and J 5 bases short, with 5 bases between. CDR3 amino acids: CASPYQPQHF. The CDR3 DNA reads as TGTGCCAGCCCGTATCAGCCCCAGCATTTT.

Written as DNA, the CDR3 is TGCGCCAGCAGCTTGGAGACTAGCGGGAGTTTACACATTCAGTACTTC. Protein: CASSLETSGSLHIQYF. This chain joins TRBV5-1 and TRBJ2-4, with TRBD2 matching over 12 bases. The CDR3 consists of 16 residues. CDR1 SGHRS and CDR2 YFSETQ come from the germline V gene. Unmatched junction bases numbered 6, after V lost 0 bases and J lost 8 bases. The variable domain in full, with the rest retrieved from reference TRBV5-1 and TRBJ2-4, is KAGVTQTPRYLIKTRGQQVTLSCSPISGHRSVSWYQQTPGQGLQFLFEYFSETQRNKGNFPGRFSGRQFSNSRSEMNVSTLELGDSALYLCASSLETSGSLHIQYFGAGTRLSVL.

The genes are TRBV7-3 and TRBJ2-2; TRBD1 or TRBD2 may be the D gene (5 bases each). Germline V gene lookup returns CDR1 SGHTA and CDR2 FQGTGA. The CDR3 runs 15 residues. Deletions cut 5 bases from V and 8 bases from J, with 18 bases between. The CDR3 DNA is TGTGCCAGCAGCCCCTCCGGGACCGCGGGTGGGGAGCTGTTTTTT. Protein sequence: CASSPSGTAGGELFF.

This clone was detected only once. This chain links TRBV3-1 (or the pseudogene TRBV3-2) with TRBJ2-3; TRBD2 matches 8 bases. The germline gives CDR1 LGHDT, CDR2 YNNKEL (reference sequence). The CDR3 extends over 14 amino acids. Trimming took 1 base from V and 10 from J; bases not matched to a gene: 7. The CDR3 reads CASSQGKAGVSQYF. CDR3 coding DNA: TGTGCCAGCAGCCAAGGAAAAGCGGGAGTCTCGCAGTATTTT.

This clone was observed a handful of times. The CDR3, as DNA: TGTGCCAGCAGCGTGACAGGGGTGCGTGGCTACACCTTC. This sequence encodes CASSVTGVRGYTF. The genes are TRBV9 and TRBJ1-2; 8 bases align to TRBD1. Germline loops: CDR1 SGDLS, CDR2 YYNGEE. J was trimmed by 7 bases and V by 2 bases; bases with no gene match: 4. The CDR3 length is 13 residues.

CDR3 residues: CASSRMDSSSYEQYF. The CDR3 nucleotides read TGTGCCAGCTCACGAATGGACAGCAGCTCCTACGAGCAGTACTTC. The chain is built from TRBV18 and TRBJ2-7, with a possible D match to TRBD1 (6 bases). The germline V and J ends were trimmed by 4 bases and 0 bases, with 13 bases remaining between them. Germline V gene lookup returns CDR1 KGHSH and CDR2 LQKENI. This CDR3 is 15 amino acids long.

V gene TRBV14 combines with J gene TRBJ1-6; no clear D. Germline V gene sequence: CDR1 SGHDN, CDR2 FVKESK. The CDR3 is made up of 14 amino acids. V dropped 1 base and J dropped 12 bases, with 13 bases sitting between them. CDR3 sequence: CASSQGSGGRPLHF. The CDR3, as DNA: TGTGCCAGCAGCCAAGGGTCAGGAGGTCGACCCCTCCACTTT.